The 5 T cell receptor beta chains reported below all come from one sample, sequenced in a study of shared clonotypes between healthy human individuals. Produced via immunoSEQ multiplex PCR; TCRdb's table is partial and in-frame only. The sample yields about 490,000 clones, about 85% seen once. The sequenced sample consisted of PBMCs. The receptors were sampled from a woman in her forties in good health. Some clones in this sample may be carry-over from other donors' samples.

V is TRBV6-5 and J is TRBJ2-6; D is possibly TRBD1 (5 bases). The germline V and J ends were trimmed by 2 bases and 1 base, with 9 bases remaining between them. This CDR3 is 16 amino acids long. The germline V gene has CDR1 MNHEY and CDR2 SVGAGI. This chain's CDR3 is CASSYQGSSGANVLTF. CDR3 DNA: TGTGCCAGCAGTTACCAGGGTTCGTCTGGGGCCAACGTCCTGACTTTC.

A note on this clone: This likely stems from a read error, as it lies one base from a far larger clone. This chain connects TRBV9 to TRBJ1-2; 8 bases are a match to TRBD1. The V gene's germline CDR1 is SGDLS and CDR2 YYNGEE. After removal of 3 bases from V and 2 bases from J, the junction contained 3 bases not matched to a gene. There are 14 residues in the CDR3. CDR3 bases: TGTGCCAGCAGCGAGACAGGGGCGAACTATGGCTACACCTTC. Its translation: CASSETGANYGYTF. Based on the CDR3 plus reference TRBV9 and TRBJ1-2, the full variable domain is DSGVTQTPKHLITATGQRVTLRCSPRSGDLSVYWYQQSLDQGLQFLIQYYNGEERAKGNILERFSAQQFPDLHSELNLSSLELGDSALYFCASSETGANYGYTFGSGTRLTVV.

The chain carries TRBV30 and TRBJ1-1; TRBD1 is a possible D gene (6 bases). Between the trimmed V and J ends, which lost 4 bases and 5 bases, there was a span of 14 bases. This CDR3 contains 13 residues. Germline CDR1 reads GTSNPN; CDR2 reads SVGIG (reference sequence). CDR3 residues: CAWNGQLDTEAFF. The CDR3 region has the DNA TGTGCCTGGAACGGACAGTTGGATACTGAAGCTTTCTTT.

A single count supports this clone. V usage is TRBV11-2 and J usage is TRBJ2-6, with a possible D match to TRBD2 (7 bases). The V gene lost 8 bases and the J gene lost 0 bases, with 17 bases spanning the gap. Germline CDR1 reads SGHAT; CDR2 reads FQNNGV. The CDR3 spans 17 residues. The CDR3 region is CASGPRGGLSGANVLTF. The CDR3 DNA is TGTGCCAGCGGGCCGAGGGGGGGTCTCTCTGGGGCCAACGTCCTGACTTTC.

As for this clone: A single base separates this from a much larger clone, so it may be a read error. CDR3 amino acids: CASSPTSGLAKNIQYF. The CDR3 DNA sequence: TGTGCCAGCTCACCCACGTCAGGGCTAGCCAAAAACATTCAGTACTTC. The chain employs TRBV18 and TRBJ2-4, with TRBD1 as a possible D gene (5 bases). Deletions cut 3 bases from V and 0 bases from J, with 12 bases between. The CDR3 is made up of 16 amino acids. Germline V gene data show CDR1 as KGHSH and CDR2 as LQKENI.